This entry lists 29 T cell receptor beta chains sequenced from one sample in a study of tumor-infiltrating lymphocytes in primary liver carcinoma. From approximately 0.5 ug of total RNA, TCR beta-specific cDNA was reverse-transcribed using a constant-region primer. Investigators got TCR beta libraries out of three nested multiplex PCR rounds, done with slightly modified ARM-PCR. For 10 cycles apiece, the opening two PCR rounds ran with TRBV1-TRBV30 forward primers and a C-beta reverse primer. TCRdb processed the multiplex PCR reads anew with MiXCR; each CDR3 protein has one entry. In the table there are approximately 330,000 distinct CDR3 sequences, roughly two thirds of which are singletons. In addition to blood RNA drawn from unsorted whole blood, germline DNA was extracted. Material: peripheral blood. These TCRs come from a man between 35 and 55 years old with primary liver carcinoma and hepatitis B virus infection.

As regards this clonotype: No conserved phenylalanine or tryptophan ends this CDR3, so it is likely a read error. The chain is built from TRBV4-2 and TRBJ2-7; 8 nucleotides match TRBD2. V trimming: 0 bases; J trimming: 5 bases; junction bases outside the gene matches: 9. Germline loops: CDR1 LGHNA, CDR2 YNFKEQ. The CDR3 is made up of 16 amino acids. CDR3 region: CASSQEVGTSIHEQYL. CDR3 nucleotides: TGTGCCAGCAGCCAAGAGGTCGGGACTAGTATCCACGAGCAGTACCTC.

This chain joins TRBV7-8 and TRBJ2-3; 10 bases agree with TRBD2. J lost 3 bases, V lost 5 bases, and 17 bases had no gene match. The CDR3 contains 19 residues. The V gene's germline CDR1 is SGHVS and CDR2 FQNEAQ. The CDR3 is CASSLHSSCSGRATDTQYF. The CDR3 DNA reads TGTGCCAGCAGCCTCCACAGCTCCTGCAGCGGGAGGGCGACAGATACGCAGTATTTT.

Remarks on this clonotype: Given a much more abundant clone one base away, this may be a read error. The rearrangement links TRBV6-6 to TRBJ2-5, with D perhaps matching TRBD1 (5 bases). The length of the CDR3 is 15 residues. Germline-derived CDR1 and CDR2 are MNHNY and SVGAGI (reference sequence). This CDR3 reads CAGSYPRQTQETQYF. CDR3 nucleotides: TGTGCCGGCAGTTATCCCCGACAGACCCAAGAGACCCAGTACTTC.

A remark on this clonotype: The junction and the germline gene differ at one end; a read error may be behind it. This chain connects TRBV4-3 to TRBJ2-4; TRBD2 is a possible D gene (6 bases). Germline CDR1 and CDR2: LGHNA and YSLEER. The CDR3 has 13 residues. CDR3 amino acids: CSSSQEEGSIQYF. The CDR3 DNA reads as TGCTCCAGCAGCCAAGAGGAGGGCAGTATTCAGTACTTC.

Of note for this clonotype: With a much larger clone just one base away, this may be a read error. The J gene is TRBJ1-2, the V gene TRBV29-1; 9 bases match TRBD1. The V gene end was trimmed by 2 bases and the J gene end by 4 bases; junction bases not matched to a gene: 8. The CDR3 sequence is 15 residues long. Germline values: CDR1 SQVTM, CDR2 ANQGSEA. CDR3 region: CSVERLGTGRYGYTF. CDR3 bases: TGCAGCGTTGAAAGGTTGGGGACAGGGCGCTATGGCTACACCTTC.

There are many counts of this clonotype. This chain uses TRBV6-1 with TRBJ2-1, with 7 bases identical to TRBD1. After removal of 3 bases from V and 9 bases from J, the junction contained 11 bases not matched to a gene. From germline, CDR1 is MNHNS and CDR2 SASEGT. The CDR3 runs 15 residues. The CDR3 DNA is TGTGCCAGCAGTGAGCCCCCCCGACAGGGCCTTGAGCAGTTCTTC. Its translation is CASSEPPRQGLEQFF.

This clonotype was picked up a small number of times. This chain links TRBV11-2 with TRBJ2-2; D may be TRBD2 (6 bases). The CDR3 totals 14 residues. Germline loops: CDR1 SGHAT, CDR2 FQNNGV. V was shortened by 6 bases and J by 12 bases, with 20 bases between the two germline ends. The CDR3 reads CASSWDLQTAKLFF. CDR3 sequence (DNA): TGTGCCAGCAGTTGGGACTTACAGACCGCGAAGCTGTTTTTT.

On this clonotype itself: A read error is possible here, since a much larger clone lies one base away. V gene TRBV4-2 combines with J gene TRBJ1-1, with D possibly being TRBD1 (6 bases). Per the germline V gene, CDR1 is LGHNA and CDR2 is YNFKEQ. This CDR3 is built from 15 residues. V lost 1 base and J 3 bases, leaving 12 bases between the germline ends. CDR3 sequence (DNA): TGTGCCAGCAGCCAAGGGGGGCGCAGGGACACTGAAGCTTTCTTT. Amino acids: CASSQGGRRDTEAFF.

A note on this clonotype: With a much larger clone just one base away, this may be a read error. The chain is built from TRBV5-4 and TRBJ2-7, with D unresolved. V lost 4 bases and J 6 bases, leaving 11 bases between the germline ends. CDR3 length equals 12 residues. Germline assignment: CDR1 SGHNT and CDR2 YYREEE (reference sequence). The chain's CDR3 is CASSLTLGEQYF. The CDR3 DNA reads TGTGCCAGCAGCCTAACTCTCGGCGAGCAGTACTTC.

This clonotype came up many times. J is TRBJ2-6 and V is TRBV10-3; the match to TRBD2 covers 7 bases. The germline V gene encodes CDR1 ENHRY and CDR2 SYGVKD. V lost 7 bases and J lost 1; bases outside the gene matches: 4. The CDR3 totals 15 residues. The CDR3 here is CAITAGVSGANVLTF. In nucleotides, the CDR3 is TGTGCCATCACCGCGGGGGTGTCTGGGGCCAACGTCCTGACTTTC.

Ten or more counts support this clonotype. The V and J genes are TRBV4-2 and TRBJ1-6; D gene uncertain. CDR3 length: 12 residues. The germline V gene has CDR1 LGHNA and CDR2 YNFKEQ. Trimming removed 5 bases at V and 10 bases at J, with 9 bases between. CDR3 nucleotide sequence: TGTGCCAGCAGCACAGCCCACTCACCCCTCCACTTT. Amino acids: CASSTAHSPLHF.

For this clonotype: Possible read error: a much larger clone is one base away. This chain joins TRBV7-8 and TRBJ2-1, with 11 bases identical to TRBD2. Per the germline V gene, CDR1 is SGHVS and CDR2 is FQNEAQ. The CDR3 is 15 amino acids. With V trimmed by 3 bases and J by 8 bases, 6 bases remained unmatched. This CDR3 reads CASSFSGRAEDEQFF. Here the CDR3 DNA reads TGTGCCAGCAGCTTTAGCGGGAGGGCCGAGGATGAGCAGTTCTTC.

On this clonotype itself: A read error may produce the germline difference seen at one junction end. The V call is TRBV6-1, the J call TRBJ2-1, with TRBD2 as a possible D gene (6 bases). Per the germline V gene, CDR1 is MNHNS and CDR2 is SASEGT. The CDR3 covers 13 residues. The CDR3 loop is CTSQEGNYNEQFF. The CDR3 nucleotides are TGTACCAGCCAGGAGGGCAACTACAATGAGCAGTTCTTC.

The gene calls are TRBV29-1 and TRBJ2-3; 8 bases fit TRBD2. The germline V gene encodes CDR1 SQVTM and CDR2 ANQGSEA. Trimming removed 7 bases from V and 4 bases from J; junction bases left unmatched: 19. The CDR3 has 17 amino acids. CDR3 in DNA: TGCAGCGCCGCTACACTAACGGGAGGGAAGAGAGCAGATACGCAGTATTTT. Translated: CSAATLTGGKRADTQYF.

This rearrangement joins TRBV30 to TRBJ1-2, with 7 nucleotides matching TRBD1. The germline V gene has CDR1 GTSNPN and CDR2 SVGIG (reference sequence). The CDR3 covers 15 residues. The trim removed 4 bases at V and 1 base at J, leaving 9 bases unmatched. CDR3: CAWNLGQSFNYGYTF. In nucleotides, the CDR3 is TGTGCCTGGAACCTGGGACAGTCCTTTAACTATGGCTACACCTTC.

This chain joins TRBV7-8 and TRBJ2-7; TRBD2 might be the D (5 bases). The V and J ends lost 5 bases and 4 bases respectively, with 15 bases between them. The CDR3 length is 14 residues. The germline CDR1 and CDR2 sequences are SGHVS and FQNEAQ. The CDR3 DNA is TGTGCCAGCAGCGAATACCCTAGCAAGTACGAGCAGTACTTC. Encoded protein: CASSEYPSKYEQYF.

Of note for this clonotype: A junction end diverges from the germline sequence, so it may reflect a read error. The chain joins TRBV11-2 to TRBJ2-1, with TRBD2 as a possible D gene (6 bases). The CDR3 sequence is 14 residues long. Germline V gene lookup returns CDR1 SGHAT and CDR2 FQNNGV. CDR3 residues: CASSLKLAYNEQLF. DNA for the CDR3: TGTGCCAGCAGCTTAAAACTAGCCTACAATGAGCAGCTCTTC.

As concerns this clonotype: Since a much larger clone is just one base distant, this may be a read error. The missing conserved phenylalanine or tryptophan at the end of this CDR3 makes a read error likely. Here the CDR3 reads CASHREGEQFS. In nucleotides, the CDR3 is TGTGCCAGTCACAGGGAGGGTGAGCAGTTCTCC. The gene calls are TRBV6-6 and TRBJ2-1; D is perhaps TRBD2 (7 bases). The V gene lost 9 bases and the J gene lost 9 bases, with 12 bases spanning the gap. There are 11 residues in the CDR3. Germline CDR1 and CDR2: MNHNY and SVGAGI (reference sequence).

This clonotype showed up many times. The chain links TRBV12-3 or TRBV12-4 to TRBJ2-5; the D is unclear. V was clipped by 5 bases and J by 4 bases, with 14 bases between them. The CDR3 length is 14 residues. The CDR3 spells CASSPPGLGETQYF. The CDR3 DNA reads as TGTGCCAGCAGTCCGCCAGGATTGGGAGAGACCCAGTACTTC.

V gene TRBV12-3 or TRBV12-4 combines with J gene TRBJ2-1; no clear D gene. The V gene lost 11 bases and the J gene lost 4 bases, with 15 bases spanning the gap. This CDR3 is built from 13 residues. CDR3: CARCRKKYNEQFF. Written as DNA, the CDR3 is TGTGCCCGCTGTCGGAAAAAATACAATGAGCAGTTCTTC.

In the case of this clonotype: The germline gene is not matched at one end of the junction; a read error may be the cause. The chain is built from TRBV5-1 and TRBJ2-1; 10 bases match TRBD2. Germline V CDR1 and CDR2: SGHRS, YFSETQ. CDR3 size: 14 residues. The CDR3 DNA reads as TGCGCCAGCAGCTTACTAGCGGGGTACAATGGGCAGTTCTTC. Amino acid sequence: CASSLLAGYNGQFF.

This clonotype was detected a few times. The genes are TRBV10-3 and TRBJ1-5; 10 positions match TRBD1. This CDR3 spans 14 amino acids. Germline loops: CDR1 ENHRY, CDR2 SYGVKD. V lost 4 bases, J lost 6 bases, and 3 bases stayed unmatched. CDR3 region: CAISADRGFQPQHF. CDR3 in DNA: TGTGCCATCAGTGCGGACAGGGGGTTTCAGCCCCAGCATTTT.

This clonotype showed up just once. The chain carries TRBV21-1 and TRBJ1-2; TRBD1, the D gene given by the table, was not confirmed from the DNA. TRBV21-1 is labeled a pseudogene. This CDR3 contains 16 residues. CDR3 sequence: CASSPHPGQENYGYTF. In DNA form, the CDR3 reads TGTGCCAGCAGCCCCCACCCCGGACAGGAGAACTATGGCTACACCTTC.

The chain employs TRBV11-2 and TRBJ2-7; TRBD2 matches 7 bases. The CDR3 has 15 amino acids. V dropped 7 bases and J dropped 5; count of bases not matched to a gene: 14. Germline V gene sequence: CDR1 SGHAT, CDR2 FQNNGV. The CDR3 DNA reads TGTGCCAGCATTTTAGCCGGGACTAAGGCTGACGAGCAGTACTTC. As protein: CASILAGTKADEQYF.

As to this clonotype: Its ends do not fully match the called genes, so a read error is possible. The chain uses TRBV11-2 and TRBJ1-4, with 7 bases lining up with TRBD1. There are 14 residues in the CDR3. CDR1 is SGHAT, CDR2 FQNNGV, per germline. CDR3 sequence reads: CASNLRTGAVGLFF. Here the CDR3 DNA reads TGTGCCAGCAACTTAAGAACAGGGGCAGTAGGACTGTTCTTT. Full variable domain (remainder filled in from reference TRBV11-2 and TRBJ1-4): EAGVAQSPRYKIIEKRQSVAFWCNPISGHATLYWYQQILGQGPKLLIQFQNNGVVDDSQLPKDRFSAERLKGVDSTLKIQPAKLEDSAVYLCASNLRTGAVGLFFGSGTQLSVL.

A note on this clonotype: Since a much larger clone is just one base distant, this may be a read error. The genes are TRBV6-5 and TRBJ2-7; the D gene is possibly TRBD1 (6 bases). This CDR3 has 13 amino acids. CDR1 and CDR2 (germline): MNHEY, SVGAGI. CDR3 nucleotide sequence: TGTGCCAGCAGTACGACAGGTACCTACGAGCTGTACTTC. It yields the protein CASSTTGTYELYF.

Comment on this clonotype: With a much larger clone just one base away, this may be a read error. This chain joins TRBV4-3 and TRBJ2-1, with D possibly TRBD1 on 5 matching bases. Trimming stripped 4 bases from V and 5 bases from J, with 18 bases between. Germline lookup yields CDR1 LGHNA and CDR2 YSLEER. CDR3 length equals 16 residues. CDR3 region: CASSRVLRTKDNEQFF. The CDR3 nucleotides read TGCGCCAGCAGCCGAGTTCTCCGGACAAAAGACAATGAGCAGTTCTTC.

Note on this clonotype: A much larger clone lies a single base off, so this may be a read error. The gene calls are TRBV4-2 and TRBJ1-4; TRBD1 matches at 7 bases. The V and J ends lost 4 bases and 3 bases, in that order; junction bases with no gene match: 11. Germline V gene data show CDR1 as LGHNA and CDR2 as YNFKEQ. The CDR3 sequence is 17 residues long. The CDR3 spells CASSPGQHKLANEKLFF. For the CDR3, the DNA is TGTGCCAGCAGCCCGGGACAGCACAAGTTGGCTAATGAAAAACTGTTTTTT.

Regarding this clonotype: This may be a read error: a much more frequent sequence differs by one nucleotide. The chain links TRBV6-2 or TRBV6-3 to TRBJ2-1, with TRBD2 as a possible D gene (6 bases). Per germline, CDR1 MNHEY and CDR2 SVGEGT. CDR3 size: 15 residues. The DNA of the CDR3 is TGTGCCAACAGTTGGGGCGGGACTGCAGGCGATGAGCAGTTCTTC. Translated: CANSWGGTAGDEQFF.